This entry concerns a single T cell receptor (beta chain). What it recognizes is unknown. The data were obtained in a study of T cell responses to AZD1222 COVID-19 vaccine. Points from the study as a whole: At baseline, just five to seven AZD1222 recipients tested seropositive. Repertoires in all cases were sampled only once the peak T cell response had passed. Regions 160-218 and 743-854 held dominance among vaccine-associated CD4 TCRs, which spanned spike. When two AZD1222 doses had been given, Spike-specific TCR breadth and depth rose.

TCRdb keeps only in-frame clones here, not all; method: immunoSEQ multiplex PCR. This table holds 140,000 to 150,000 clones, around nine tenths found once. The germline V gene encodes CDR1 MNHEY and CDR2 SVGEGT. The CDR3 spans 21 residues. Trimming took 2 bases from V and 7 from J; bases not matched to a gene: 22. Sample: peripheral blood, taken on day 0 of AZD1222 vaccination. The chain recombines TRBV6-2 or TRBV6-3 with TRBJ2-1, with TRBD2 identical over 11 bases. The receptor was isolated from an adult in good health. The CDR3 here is CASSYRPSPSGRRSLINEQFF. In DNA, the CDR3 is TGTGCCAGCAGTTACCGGCCTTCGCCTAGCGGGAGGCGCAGTTTAATAAATGAGCAGTTCTTC.